This T cell receptor beta chain emerged from a study of shared clonotypes between healthy human individuals. The CDR3 loop spans 14 amino acids. V lost 3 bases and J 2 bases, leaving 7 bases between the germline ends. CDR1 and CDR2 (germline): SGHTA, FQGNSA. Genomic DNA per cell subset filled all wells of several immunoSEQ plates. Under the authors' procedure: Filtering differed, since immunoSEQ gave only junction sequences and no quality scores. The repertoire was sequenced with immunoSEQ multiplex PCR; TCRdb's copy has only in-frame clones and lacks some. V and J calls and clone size are as listed in that table; D and trimming were resolved from the DNA. Among 1,500,000 or so clones, 95% to 97% were seen once, and the ten largest hold over 1%.

The sequence derives from a man aged 30 to 39 in good health. This chain uses TRBV7-2 with TRBJ2-2, with D possibly matching TRBD2 (5 bases). The sequenced sample was naive CD4+ T cells sorted from blood. Subset specified: CD45RA+ positively selected. CDR3 amino acids: CASSLRVNTGELFF. Here the CDR3 DNA reads TGTGCCAGCAGCTTGCGGGTAAACACCGGGGAGCTGTTTTTT.